Reported below is one T cell receptor (beta chain). As yet, its antigen is unknown. The sample is drawn from a study of T cell repertoires in cytomegalovirus infection. About the research overall: Alongside well-studied HLA-B-restricted CMV epitopes, recently identified HLA-C-restricted CMV epitopes were also used. Points from the study as a whole: HLA-C-restricted CMV-specific TCR beta clonotypes were dominant in the ex vivo response.

Per germline, CDR1 SQVTM and CDR2 ANQGSEA. Trimming took off 7 bases at V and 5 bases at J, with 14 bases between the two ends. The CDR3 extends over 12 amino acids. TCRdb processed the reads anew with MiXCR; each CDR3 protein has one entry. Seen here are some 900,000 distinct CDR3 sequences, around a third observed once, and the top ten hold under 15%. The chain combines TRBV29-1 with TRBJ1-1, with D possibly being TRBD1 (6 bases). The clonotype comes from a human donor in good health (CMV status not recorded). Some clones in this sample may be carry-over from other donors' samples. The sequences come from cultured CD8+ T cells from PBMCs, collected from culture after CMV antigen stimulation. CDR3 nucleotide sequence: TGCAGCGCTGTCGAGGGGGGGACTGAAGCTTTCTTT. Its protein is CSAVEGGTEAFF.